Below are 10 T cell receptor beta chains sequenced from a single sample in a study of blood T cell repertoires in COVID-19. The assay was immunoSEQ multiplex PCR, and TCRdb's table has in-frame clones only and misses some. In the table there are 25,000 to 35,000 clones, approximately 92% of which are singletons. The sample comprised peripheral blood. These receptors were taken from an elderly man with acute or convalescent COVID-19.

The genes are TRBV5-5 and TRBJ2-2; D is possibly TRBD2 (5 bases). Trimming removed 4 bases at V and 1 base at J, with 14 bases between. Germline lookup yields CDR1 SGHKS and CDR2 YYEKEE (reference sequence). The CDR3 consists of 16 residues. CDR3 DNA sequence: TGTGCCAGCAGCACCGAGGGAGTGAAGAACACCGGGGAGCTGTTTTTT. Amino acids: CASSTEGVKNTGELFF.

V is TRBV7-2 and J is TRBJ2-7; TRBD2 aligns across 7 bases. Trimming removed 5 bases from V and 0 bases from J; junction bases left unmatched: 7. Germline V gene data show CDR1 as SGHTA and CDR2 as FQGNSA. This CDR3 is built from 15 residues. In DNA form, the CDR3 reads TGTGCCAGCAGCGAAACTAGCGACAACTCCTACGAGCAGTACTTC. It encodes CASSETSDNSYEQYF.

This chain connects TRBV6-5 to TRBJ1-2, with 9 bases that match TRBD1. The CDR3 is made up of 15 amino acids. Trimming at V came to 8 bases and at J to 2 bases, leaving 9 bases not matched to a gene. Looked up from germline, CDR1 is MNHEY and CDR2 is SVGAGI. The CDR3: CASARGQGSNYGYTF. The CDR3, as DNA: TGTGCCAGCGCCCGGGGACAGGGCTCAAACTATGGCTACACCTTC.

The count of this clone is one. A junction boundary mismatches the germline segment, possibly from a read error. The chain links TRBV3-1 (or the pseudogene TRBV3-2) to TRBJ1-1; possible D gene TRBD1, 6 bases. The CDR3 is 13 residues long. Germline V CDR1 and CDR2: LGHDT, YNNKEL (reference sequence). CDR3 in amino acids: CASRPTGNAEAFF. CDR3 nucleotides: TGTGCCAGCAGACCAACAGGGAACGCTGAAGCTTTCTTT.

The chain has TRBV30 and TRBJ1-4; 8 nucleotides match TRBD1. Germline V lookup: CDR1 GTSNPN, CDR2 SVGIG (reference sequence). The J segment lost 8 bases and the V segment lost 0 bases, leaving 5 bases of the junction unmatched. This CDR3 has 14 amino acids. DNA for the CDR3: TGTGCCTGGAGTGTTCAGGGGGCATGGGAAAAACTGTTTTTT. This codes for CAWSVQGAWEKLFF.

This rearrangement joins TRBV12-5 to TRBJ2-5; D may be TRBD2 (5 bases). Germline CDR1 and CDR2: LGHNT and FRNRAP. The CDR3 runs to 13 residues. The V gene lost 4 bases and the J gene lost 5 bases, with 11 bases spanning the gap. CDR3 DNA sequence: TGTGCTAGTGGTTGGGTAGGCGGGGAGACCCAGTACTTC. It translates to CASGWVGGETQYF.

The chain couples TRBV10-3 to TRBJ2-5; 7 positions match TRBD2. The length of the CDR3 is 13 residues. The V segment lost 7 bases and the J segment 3 bases; nucleotides outside the gene matches: 5. The germline V gene has CDR1 ENHRY and CDR2 SYGVKD. The CDR3: CAIKKGREETQYF. In DNA, the CDR3 is TGTGCCATCAAAAAAGGGAGGGAAGAGACCCAGTACTTC.

The chain links TRBV10-3 to TRBJ2-4; D is perhaps TRBD1 (5 bases). In germline, CDR1 is ENHRY, CDR2 SYGVKD. The CDR3 length is 13 residues. Trimming left V 7 bases short and J 5 bases short, with 12 bases between. CDR3 coding DNA: TGTGCCATCAAAGGGGCCTCAGAAAACATTCAGTACTTC. It is translated as CAIKGASENIQYF.

This chain joins TRBV5-1 and TRBJ1-4; a weak D match, TRBD1 (6 bases). V lost 4 bases, J lost 0 bases, and 13 bases lay in between. The germline CDR1 and CDR2 sequences are SGHRS and YFSETQ. The CDR3 is 16 amino acids. CDR3 DNA sequence: TGCGCCAGCAGCGCCCAGGGGTTTGCAACTAATGAAAAACTGTTTTTT. Amino acids: CASSAQGFATNEKLFF.

This rearrangement joins TRBV19 to TRBJ2-2; 10 bases match TRBD2. Germline assignment: CDR1 LNHDA and CDR2 SQIVND (reference sequence). The junction had 8 bases not matched to a gene; V was cut back by 6 bases and J by 7 bases. CDR3 length: 15 amino acids. CDR3 amino acids: CASSRLAGVVGELFF. CDR3 bases: TGTGCCAGTAGCAGGCTAGCGGGAGTGGTCGGGGAGCTGTTTTTT.